The sample holds one count of the clone carrying this T cell receptor (beta chain). The sample belongs to a study of T cell changes during pregnancy in multiple sclerosis. Profiling relied on immunoSEQ multiplex PCR, and the TCRdb table lists in-frame clones only, not all of them. The sample lists approximately 89,000 clones; around 94% were seen once. With 3 bases removed from V and 8 bases from J, the gap between germline ends came to 13 bases. The CDR3 has 14 residues. CDR1 is MGHDK, CDR2 SYGVNS, per germline. The TCR was taken from a female donor with multiple sclerosis, enrolled in a pregnancy study. Sample: peripheral blood, taken in the third trimester of pregnancy. V and J are TRBV25-1 and TRBJ1-4, with D tentatively TRBD1 (6 bases). CDR3 in amino acids: CASSDQEGGEKLFF. In DNA form, the CDR3 reads TGTGCCAGCAGTGATCAGGAGGGGGGGGAAAAACTGTTTTTT.